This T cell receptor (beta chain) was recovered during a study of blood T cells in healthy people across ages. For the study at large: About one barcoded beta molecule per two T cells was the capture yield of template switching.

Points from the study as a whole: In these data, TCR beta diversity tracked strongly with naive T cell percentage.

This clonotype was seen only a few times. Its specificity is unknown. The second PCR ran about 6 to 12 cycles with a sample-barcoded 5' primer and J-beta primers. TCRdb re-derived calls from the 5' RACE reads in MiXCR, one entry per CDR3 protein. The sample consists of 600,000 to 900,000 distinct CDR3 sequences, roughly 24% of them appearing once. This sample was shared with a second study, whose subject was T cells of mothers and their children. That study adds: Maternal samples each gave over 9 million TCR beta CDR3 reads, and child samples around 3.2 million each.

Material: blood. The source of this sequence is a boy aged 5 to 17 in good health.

CDR3 bases: TGCAGCGTTCTAAGCAGAAACATTCAGTACTTC. Translation gives CSVLSRNIQYF. The chain links TRBV29-1 to TRBJ2-4, with D unresolved. Trimming took 5 bases from V and 6 from J, leaving 8 bases between them. CDR1 is SQVTM and CDR2 is ANQGSEA in the germline V gene. This CDR3 comprises 11 residues.